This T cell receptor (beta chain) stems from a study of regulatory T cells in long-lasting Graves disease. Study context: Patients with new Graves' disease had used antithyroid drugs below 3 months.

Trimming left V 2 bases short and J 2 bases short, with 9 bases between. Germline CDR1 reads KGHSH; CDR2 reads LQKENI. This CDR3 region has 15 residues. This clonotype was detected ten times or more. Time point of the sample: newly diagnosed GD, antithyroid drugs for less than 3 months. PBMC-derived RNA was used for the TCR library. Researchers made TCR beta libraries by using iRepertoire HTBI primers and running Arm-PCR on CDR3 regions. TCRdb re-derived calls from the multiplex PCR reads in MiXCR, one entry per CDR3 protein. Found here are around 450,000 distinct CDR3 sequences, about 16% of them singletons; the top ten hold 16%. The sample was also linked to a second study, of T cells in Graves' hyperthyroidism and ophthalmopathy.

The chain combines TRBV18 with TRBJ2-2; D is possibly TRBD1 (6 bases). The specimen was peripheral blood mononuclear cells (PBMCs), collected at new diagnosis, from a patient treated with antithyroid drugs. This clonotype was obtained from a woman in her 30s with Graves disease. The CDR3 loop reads CASSPVTGNTGELFF. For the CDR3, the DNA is TGTGCCAGCTCACCAGTGACAGGAAACACCGGGGAGCTGTTTTTT.